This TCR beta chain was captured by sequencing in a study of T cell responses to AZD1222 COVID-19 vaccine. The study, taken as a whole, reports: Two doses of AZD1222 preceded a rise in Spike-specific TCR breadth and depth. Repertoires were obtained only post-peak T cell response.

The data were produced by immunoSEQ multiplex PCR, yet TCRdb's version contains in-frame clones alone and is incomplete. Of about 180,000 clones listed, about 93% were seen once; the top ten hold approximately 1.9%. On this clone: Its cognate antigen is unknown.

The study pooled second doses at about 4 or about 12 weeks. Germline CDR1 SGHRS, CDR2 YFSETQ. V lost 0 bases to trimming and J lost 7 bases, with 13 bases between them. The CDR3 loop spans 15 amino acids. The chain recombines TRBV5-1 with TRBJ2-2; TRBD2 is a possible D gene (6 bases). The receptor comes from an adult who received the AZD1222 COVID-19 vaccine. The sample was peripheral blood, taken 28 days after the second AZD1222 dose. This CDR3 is CASSLAGGSSGELFF. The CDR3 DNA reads TGCGCCAGCAGCTTGGCCGGGGGAAGTAGCGGGGAGCTGTTTTTT.